What follows are 19 T cell receptor beta chains derived from one specimen sequenced in a study of CD8 T cells in Susac syndrome. Reverse transcription of roughly 0.45 to 1 ug RNA was carried out with random hexamers. TCRdb re-called the immunoSEQ multiplex PCR reads through MiXCR, storing one row per CDR3 protein. Of some 200,000 distinct CDR3 sequences listed, roughly 90% are singletons. Material: CD4+ T cells from PBMCs. The receptors here all came from a human donor with Susac syndrome.

The chain links TRBV6-4 to TRBJ2-5, with 8 bases that match TRBD1. The V and J ends lost 2 bases and 5 bases, in that order; junction bases with no gene match: 4. The CDR3 length is 14 residues. Germline V CDR1 and CDR2: MRHNA, SNTAGT. The CDR3 coding sequence is TGTGCCAGCAGTGACCCGACAGGGGAGGAGACCCAGTACTTC. It specifies CASSDPTGEETQYF.

The chain has TRBV2 and TRBJ1-5; D is possibly TRBD1 (5 bases). Trimming left V 7 bases short and J 3 bases short, with 10 bases between. This CDR3 comprises 13 residues. Germline loops: CDR1 SNHLY, CDR2 FYNNEI. In DNA, the CDR3 is TGTGCCAGCACAGACAGTAACAATCAGCCCCAGCATTTT. This codes for CASTDSNNQPQHF.

The chain carries TRBV2 and TRBJ1-1; D might be TRBD1 (5 bases). Germline-derived CDR1 and CDR2 are SNHLY and FYNNEI. The germline V and J ends were trimmed by 5 bases and 5 bases, with 9 bases remaining between them. The CDR3 has 12 amino acids. As DNA, the CDR3 is TGTGCCAGCAGTCTCCAGGGAACTGAAGCTTTCTTT. Translation: CASSLQGTEAFF.

The chain couples TRBV28 to TRBJ2-5; tentative D call: TRBD2 (7 bases). Germline CDR1 reads MDHEN; CDR2 reads SYDVKM. This CDR3 spans 14 amino acids. V dropped 3 bases and J dropped 8 bases, with 16 bases sitting between them. CDR3 DNA sequence: TGTGCCAGCAGTTTTCTCGGGGGGCGCAAAACCCAGTACTTC. Its translation: CASSFLGGRKTQYF.

The CDR3 protein is CSARDIGTGLSFDSPLHF. CDR3 nucleotide sequence: TGCAGTGCTAGAGACATCGGGACAGGGTTATCATTTGATTCACCCCTCCACTTT. The chain combines TRBV20-1 with TRBJ1-6; 9 bases line up with TRBD1. The V and J ends lost 0 bases and 8 bases, in that order; junction bases with no gene match: 14. The germline V gene has CDR1 DFQATT and CDR2 SNEGSKA (reference sequence). CDR3 length equals 18 residues.

This clonotype was counted a few times. This chain links TRBV5-4 with TRBJ2-7; 14 bases agree with TRBD2. V dropped 4 bases and J dropped 7; count of bases not matched to a gene: 7. Germline CDR1 SGHNT, CDR2 YYREEE (reference sequence). The CDR3 totals 15 residues. The CDR3 coding sequence is TGTGCCAGCAGCCCGGGACTAGCGGGAGCGGGTGAGCAGTACTTC. Translation gives CASSPGLAGAGEQYF.

This sequence joins TRBV7-8 and TRBJ2-3, with D possibly being TRBD2 (6 bases). The CDR3 totals 17 residues. The V gene's germline CDR1 is SGHVS and CDR2 FQNEAQ. V was pared by 1 base and J by 5 bases, with 19 bases between. Written as DNA, the CDR3 is TGTGCCAGCAGCTTAGTCGGGGACTTGAATCGAAGAGATACGCAGTATTTT. It codes for CASSLVGDLNRRDTQYF.

The chain couples TRBV5-1 to TRBJ1-1, with TRBD1 as a possible D gene (6 bases). V dropped 3 bases and J dropped 8 bases, with 14 bases sitting between them. CDR1 is SGHRS and CDR2 is YFSETQ in the germline V gene. The CDR3 extends over 13 amino acids. CDR3 loop: CASSWNREGEAFF. The DNA for the CDR3 is TGCGCCAGCAGCTGGAACAGGGAGGGCGAAGCTTTCTTT. Using reference TRBV5-1 and TRBJ1-1 for the parts outside the CDR3, the full variable domain is KAGVTQTPRYLIKTRGQQVTLSCSPISGHRSVSWYQQTPGQGLQFLFEYFSETQRNKGNFPGRFSGRQFSNSRSEMNVSTLELGDSALYLCASSWNREGEAFFGQGTRLTVV.

V is TRBV7-3 and J is TRBJ2-3, with D perhaps assigned TRBD1 or TRBD2 (5 bases each). Per the germline V gene, CDR1 is SGHTA and CDR2 is FQGTGA. V lost 5 bases, J lost 1 base, and 16 bases lay in between. CDR3 length: 16 residues. The CDR3 region has the DNA TGTGCCAGCAGCCCAAATTCCGGGACGGGCACAGATACGCAGTATTTT. Translating gives CASSPNSGTGTDTQYF.

The rearrangement joins TRBV19 to TRBJ2-2; D is possibly TRBD1 (5 bases). CDR3 length: 14 residues. Per the germline V gene, CDR1 is LNHDA and CDR2 is SQIVND (reference sequence). V lost 2 bases and J 5 bases, leaving 9 bases between the germline ends. CDR3 nucleotide sequence: TGTGCCAGTAGTATACAGGGTTCTACCGGGGAGCTGTTTTTT. Protein sequence: CASSIQGSTGELFF.

This chain connects TRBV7-8 to TRBJ1-1; TRBD1 might be the D (6 bases). Germline CDR1 reads SGHVS; CDR2 reads FQNEAQ. This CDR3 region has 15 residues. With 5 bases removed from V and 3 bases from J, the gap between germline ends came to 16 bases. The CDR3 nucleotides are TGTGCCAGCAGCCCAGGACAGTCATTTTACACTGAAGCTTTCTTT. Its protein is CASSPGQSFYTEAFF.

This chain uses TRBV2 with TRBJ1-5; TRBD1 aligns across 7 bases. With V trimmed by 4 bases and J by 5 bases, 5 bases remained unmatched. CDR1 is SNHLY and CDR2 is FYNNEI in the germline V gene. There are 14 residues in the CDR3. The CDR3 bases are TGTGCCAGCAGTGTTTGGGACAGAGATCAGCCCCAGCATTTT. Protein: CASSVWDRDQPQHF.

This chain uses TRBV7-2 with TRBJ1-5; D perhaps matches TRBD1 (5 bases). Germline loops: CDR1 SGHTA, CDR2 FQGNSA. CDR3 size: 16 residues. V was shortened by 1 base and J by 0 bases, with 10 bases between the two germline ends. CDR3 sequence reads: CASSLDTGGSNQPQHF. DNA of the CDR3: TGTGCCAGCAGCTTAGATACGGGGGGTAGCAATCAGCCCCAGCATTTT.

CDR3 loop: CASSRLTGGKSGNTIYF. CDR3 bases: TGTGCCAGTAGTAGGCTGACAGGGGGCAAATCTGGAAACACCATATATTTT. The chain recombines TRBV19 with TRBJ1-3, with 10 bases that match TRBD1. Trimming removed 4 bases from V and 1 base from J; junction bases left unmatched: 7. Germline values: CDR1 LNHDA, CDR2 SQIVND (reference sequence). The CDR3 extends over 17 amino acids.

This clonotype was picked up one time. The chain is built from TRBV6-5 and TRBJ2-1; maybe TRBD1 (6 bases). This CDR3 is 16 amino acids long. Trimming pared 2 bases from V and 0 bases from J, leaving 11 bases between. The germline CDR1 and CDR2 sequences are MNHEY and SVGAGI. The DNA for the CDR3 is TGTGCCAGCAGTTACGAGGGACATCTCTCCTACAATGAGCAGTTCTTC. Protein sequence: CASSYEGHLSYNEQFF.

V gene TRBV7-8 combines with J gene TRBJ2-1, with 9 bases that match TRBD1. Unmatched junction bases numbered 3, after V lost 4 bases and J lost 2 bases. This CDR3 contains 15 residues. Germline CDR1 is SGHVS and CDR2 is FQNEAQ. This chain's CDR3 is CASSSDRGTYNEQFF. CDR3 nucleotide sequence: TGTGCCAGCAGCTCGGACAGGGGCACCTACAATGAGCAGTTCTTC.

J is TRBJ1-5 and V is TRBV20-1, with 9 bases fitting TRBD1. This CDR3 spans 15 amino acids. The germline V gene has CDR1 DFQATT and CDR2 SNEGSKA (reference sequence). After removal of 5 bases from V and 3 bases from J, the junction contained 8 bases not matched to a gene. The CDR3 reads CSARITGGDNQPQHF. CDR3 DNA: TGCAGTGCTCGCATTACAGGGGGCGACAATCAGCCCCAGCATTTT.

The rearrangement uses TRBV6-1 and TRBJ1-3; unclear D gene. Germline-derived CDR1 and CDR2 are MNHNS and SASEGT. The CDR3 length is 10 residues. The V end was cut by 3 bases, the J end by 7 bases, with 1 base between. DNA of the CDR3: TGTGCCAGCAGTGAGAACACCATATATTTT. It translates to CASSENTIYF.

The V and J genes are TRBV7-2 and TRBJ2-1; TRBD2 aligns across 11 bases. Germline CDR1 is SGHTA and CDR2 is FQGNSA. The CDR3 contains 18 residues. The ends lost 5 bases at V and 0 bases at J; junction bases unmatched: 9. The CDR3 DNA reads TGTGCCAGCAGCCCCCACGGGCTAGCGGGAGGCTCCTACAATGAGCAGTTCTTC. Amino acid sequence: CASSPHGLAGGSYNEQFF.